This T cell receptor beta chain was sequenced for a study of T cell changes during pregnancy in multiple sclerosis. Produced via immunoSEQ multiplex PCR; TCRdb's table is partial and in-frame only. The sample lists 65,000 to 85,000 clones; over 85% were seen once. The germline gives CDR1 MNHEY, CDR2 SMNVEV (reference sequence). The CDR3 is 13 amino acids. After removal of 8 bases from V and 7 bases from J, the junction contained 5 bases not matched to a gene. V is TRBV27 and J is TRBJ2-7, with TRBD2 matching over 13 bases. This sample comprised peripheral blood, obtained in the second trimester of pregnancy. The source of this sequence is a female donor in good health, enrolled as a control in a pregnancy study. CDR3 amino acids: CASRGLAGAEQYF. The DNA for the CDR3 is TGTGCCAGCCGTGGACTAGCGGGAGCGGAGCAGTACTTC.